The 30 T cell receptor beta chains below come from one sample, sequenced in a study of T cell clonality in common variable immunodeficiency (dated by TCRdb to the mid-2010s). Study-wide findings and limitations: CVID TCRbeta sequences were reported to have fewer deletions and N-nucleotide insertions and to lack highly modified clones with 13 or more V deletions.

Library preparation used the immunoSEQ multiplex PCR assay. TCRdb took this table from immuneACCESS and kept in-frame rearrangements with V and J called. Such tables lack part of the clones; where checked against another copy, unresolved V genes explain under half of the gap, and the rest is unexplained. The sample counts approximately 20,000 clones, each observed more than once. More than 2% of the sample belongs to the ten largest clones. Antigens for these TCRs are unknown. Sequencing used peripheral blood mononuclear cells. All receptors derive from a human donor with common variable immunodeficiency.

This clone has at least ten counts. The missing CDR3 end, 3 residues past where the read stops, is filled in from the germline J gene. This sequence joins TRBV5-8 and TRBJ1-4; TRBD1 matches at 7 bases. CDR3 length: 15 amino acids. J lost 5 bases, V lost 3 bases, and 7 bases had no gene match. Germline CDR1 and CDR2: SGHTS and YDEGEE. The CDR3: CASSSRQGLNEKLFF. The covered CDR3 bases are TGTGCCAGCAGCTCCCGACAGGGCCTAAATGAAAAA. Together with reference TRBV5-8 and TRBJ1-4, the CDR3 gives the full variable domain: EAGVTQSPTHLIKTRGQQATLRCSPISGHTSVYWYQQALGLGLQFLLWYDEGEERNRGNFPPRFSGRQFPNYSSELNVNALELEDSALYLCASSSRQGLNEKLFFGSGTQLSVL.

The sample holds many counts of this clone. Sequencing ends 3 residues short of the CDR3 end; the germline J gene provides the rest. V is TRBV6-1 and J is TRBJ2-6, with TRBD1 as a possible D gene (6 bases). The length of the CDR3 is 15 residues. CDR1 MNHNS and CDR2 SASEGT come from the germline V gene. Trimming stripped 3 bases from V and 1 base from J, with 7 bases between. This chain's CDR3 is CASSDQGSGANVLTF. The part of the CDR3 DNA that was read is TGTGCCAGCAGTGACCAGGGGTCTGGGGCCAACGTC.

This clone showed up many times. The read comes to an end 3 residues before the CDR3 does, leaving the germline J gene to fill in the end. The chain has TRBV6-1 and TRBJ1-5, with 9 bases fitting TRBD1. With V trimmed by 4 bases and J by 6 bases, 7 bases remained unmatched. This CDR3 is built from 15 residues. Germline V CDR1 and CDR2: MNHNS, SASEGT. The part of the CDR3 DNA that was read is TGTGCCAGCAGTGCACAGGGGGCTGTTATTCAGCCC. This encodes CASSAQGAVIQP. The entire CDR3 reads CASSAQGAVIQPQHF.

This clone was seen only a few times. Sequencing ends 3 residues short of the CDR3 end; the germline J gene provides the rest. The chain combines TRBV30 with TRBJ1-3; 8 bases are shared with TRBD1. The CDR3 totals 14 residues. The germline gives CDR1 GTSNPN, CDR2 SVGIG (reference sequence). With V trimmed by 8 bases and J by 2 bases, 8 bases remained unmatched. The CDR3 bases that were read are TGTGCCGGGGGACGGACAGGGCCTGGAAACACC. It specifies CAGGRTGPGNT. From start to end, the CDR3 is CAGGRTGPGNTIYF.

The sample holds many counts of this clone. The read halts 3 residues ahead of the CDR3 end, with the missing end drawn from the germline J gene. This chain uses TRBV7-6 with TRBJ2-1; 9 nucleotides line up with TRBD2. Germline V gene sequence: CDR1 SGHVS, CDR2 FNYEAQ. This CDR3 is built from 14 residues. The J segment lost 7 bases and the V segment lost 3 bases, leaving 4 bases of the junction unmatched. CDR3 protein: CASSFSGSINEQFF. The DNA read from the CDR3 is TGTGCCAGCAGCTTTAGCGGGAGTATTAATGAG.

This clone was seen at least ten times. The CDR3 is cut off 3 residues early in the read; its end comes from the germline J gene. V and J are TRBV3-1 (or the pseudogene TRBV3-2) and TRBJ1-4; D is perhaps TRBD1 (6 bases). The CDR3 is made up of 16 amino acids. The V and J ends lost 1 base and 10 bases respectively, with 19 bases between them. Germline V CDR1 and CDR2: LGHDT, YNNKEL (reference sequence). The CDR3 sequence is CASSQVMGARMGKLFF. The CDR3 bases that were read are TGTGCCAGCAGCCAAGTTATGGGGGCGAGAATGGGAAAA.

Many counts were recorded for this clone. The CDR3 end is not reached by the read, which stops 3 residues before it; the germline J gene fills it in. The chain uses TRBV19 and TRBJ2-2; 7 bases are a match to TRBD1. CDR3 length equals 16 residues. With 4 bases clipped from V and 6 bases from J, the junction kept 11 bases outside the gene matches. The germline V gene encodes CDR1 LNHDA and CDR2 SQIVND (reference sequence). The CDR3 spells CASSNPRTGLAGELFF. The sequenced CDR3 bases are TGTGCCAGTAGTAACCCTCGGACAGGCTTGGCCGGGGAG.

This clone was counted many times. The CDR3 end is not reached by the read, which stops 3 residues before it; the germline J gene fills it in. The gene calls are TRBV20-1 and TRBJ2-2, with 8 bases identical to TRBD1. Per the germline V gene, CDR1 is DFQATT and CDR2 is SNEGSKA (reference sequence). V gave up 3 bases and J gave up 5 bases; unmatched junction bases: 5. The CDR3 consists of 14 residues. The CDR3 is CSARDRVETGELFF. CDR3 DNA (partial): TGCAGTGCTAGGGACAGGGTTGAGACCGGGGAG.

This clone was seen many times. The DNA ends 3 residues before the CDR3 does, and the rest of the CDR3 is filled in from the germline J gene. J is TRBJ2-3 and V is TRBV20-1; the D gene is possibly TRBD2 (5 bases). Per the germline V gene, CDR1 is DFQATT and CDR2 is SNEGSKA (reference sequence). V lost 3 bases, J lost 2 bases, and 12 bases lay in between. This CDR3 region has 14 residues. CDR3 DNA (partial): TGCAGTGCTAGCAGCGGAGGCCCCACAGATACG. It yields the protein CSASSGGPTDT. The complete CDR3 protein is CSASSGGPTDTQYF.

In the case of this clone: The read finishes 3 residues shy of the CDR3 end, and the germline J gene is used to complete it. The rearrangement uses TRBV7-8 and TRBJ1-6; no clear D gene. V was trimmed by 1 base and J by 9 bases, leaving 10 bases between them. Germline V gene lookup returns CDR1 SGHVS and CDR2 FQNEAQ. CDR3 length equals 14 residues. CDR3 bases read: TGTGCCAGCAGCTTAGAAGCCGCGGGTTCACCC. Its protein product is CASSLEAAGSP. From start to end, the CDR3 is CASSLEAAGSPLHF.

This clone was observed at least ten times. Read sequence stops 3 residues before the CDR3 end, and the germline J gene provides the missing end. The chain is built from TRBV20-1 and TRBJ2-3; TRBD2 agrees at 8 bases. There are 14 residues in the CDR3. The V and J ends lost 5 bases and 6 bases, in that order; junction bases with no gene match: 10. CDR1 is DFQATT, CDR2 SNEGSKA, per germline (reference sequence). The part of the CDR3 DNA that was read is TGCAGTGCTCCGAAGAGCGGGAGTCTCGATACG. This sequence encodes CSAPKSGSLDT. The whole CDR3 sequence reads CSAPKSGSLDTQYF.

This clone was detected ten times or more. The read terminates 3 residues ahead of where the CDR3 ends, so the germline J gene completes it. The chain employs TRBV19 and TRBJ1-1; 10 nucleotides align to TRBD1. The CDR3 totals 13 residues. The germline V gene encodes CDR1 LNHDA and CDR2 SQIVND (reference sequence). Trimming cost V 10 bases and J 3 bases; bases outside gene matches: 5. Incomplete CDR3 DNA: TGTGCCATTAAAGGGACAGGGGACACTGAA. Encoded protein: CAIKGTGDTE. The full-length CDR3 reads as CAIKGTGDTEAFF.

At least ten counts were recorded for this clone. The DNA ends 3 residues before the CDR3 does, and the rest of the CDR3 is filled in from the germline J gene. V gene TRBV6-2 or TRBV6-3 combines with J gene TRBJ1-1; 9 bases match TRBD1. The germline gives CDR1 MNHEY, CDR2 SVGEGT. The ends lost 5 bases at V and 7 bases at J; junction bases unmatched: 5. The CDR3 has 13 residues. CDR3 protein: CASSRQGGLEAFF. The CDR3 bases that were read are TGTGCCAGCAGTAGACAGGGGGGACTTGAA.

Only a few counts were recorded for this clone. The read ends 3 residues before the CDR3 terminus; that terminus is restored from the germline J gene. V gene TRBV5-1 combines with J gene TRBJ2-7; 12 bases are shared with TRBD2. The V and J ends lost 3 bases and 4 bases, in that order; junction bases with no gene match: 11. The CDR3 loop spans 17 amino acids. In germline, CDR1 is SGHRS, CDR2 YFSETQ. The CDR3 loop reads CASSSTPTSGSYYEQYF. The CDR3 DNA, read in part, is TGCGCCAGCAGCTCAACCCCGACTAGCGGGAGCTATTACGAG.

This clone was counted at least ten times. The read finishes 3 residues shy of the CDR3 end, and the germline J gene is used to complete it. This chain connects TRBV29-1 to TRBJ2-3; weak D call: TRBD1 (5 bases). This CDR3 region has 13 residues. Trimming removed 7 bases at V and 2 bases at J, with 13 bases between. CDR1 and CDR2 from the germline V gene are SQVTM and ANQGSEA. The sequenced CDR3 bases are TGCAGCGGGACGACGGACAACACAGATACG. Its protein is CSGTTDNTDT. The CDR3 as a whole reads CSGTTDNTDTQYF.

Many counts were recorded for this clone. The read stops 3 residues short of the end of the CDR3; the missing end is completed from the germline J gene. The rearrangement links TRBV28 to TRBJ2-7; 7 positions match TRBD1. Germline CDR1 is MDHEN and CDR2 is SYDVKM. This CDR3 contains 15 residues. The V and J ends lost 10 bases and 2 bases, in that order; junction bases with no gene match: 14. The sequenced part of the CDR3 DNA is TGTGCCACGGACTCCACGCGACAGGGACCCTACGAG. This gives the protein CATDSTRQGPYE. The CDR3 as a whole reads CATDSTRQGPYEQYF.

This clone was found many times. Read coverage stops 3 residues before the CDR3 terminus; the germline J gene supplies the remainder. The gene calls are TRBV7-9 and TRBJ2-7; D is uncertain. Germline CDR1 is SEHNR and CDR2 is FQNEAQ (reference sequence). Deletions cut 6 bases from V and 4 bases from J, with 10 bases between. This CDR3 has 12 amino acids. CDR3 DNA, as far as it was read: TGTGCCAGCAGGTCAGGATCTTACGAG. It encodes CASRSGSYE. The entire CDR3 protein is CASRSGSYEQYF.

The table lists this clone with a few counts. The read ends 3 residues early relative to the CDR3; the germline J gene fills the gap. The chain has TRBV5-1 and TRBJ1-2; maybe TRBD1 (5 bases). CDR3 length: 14 residues. V lost 4 bases and J 2 bases, leaving 12 bases between the germline ends. Germline CDR1 SGHRS, CDR2 YFSETQ. CDR3 loop: CASSPYSGNYGYTF. The covered CDR3 bases are TGCGCCAGCAGCCCCTACTCAGGGAACTATGGC.

In this sample, this clone turned up many times. With the read ending 3 residues before the CDR3 end, the germline J gene is used to fill in that end. Other DNA sequences in this sample translate to the same CDR3. The chain couples TRBV7-2 to TRBJ2-1; 7 nucleotides align to TRBD2. The CDR3 is 15 amino acids. Per germline, CDR1 SGHTA and CDR2 FQGNSA. J was trimmed by 0 bases and V by 8 bases; bases with no gene match: 7. The covered CDR3 bases are TGTGCCAGCCGAGGCCTAGCGGTCTCCTACAATGAG. Its translation is CASRGLAVSYNE. The full-length CDR3 reads as CASRGLAVSYNEQFF.

This clone was counted at least ten times. The sequence runs out 3 residues before the end of the CDR3; the remainder is reconstructed from the germline J gene. This chain joins TRBV2 and TRBJ2-2; 7 bases line up with TRBD1. This CDR3 is 17 amino acids long. The junction had 9 bases not matched to a gene; V was cut back by 1 base and J by 4 bases. Germline CDR1 is SNHLY and CDR2 is FYNNEI. The DNA read from the CDR3 is TGTGCCAGCAGTGAAGTGGTCATGACAGGGATCACCGGGGAG. Amino acid sequence: CASSEVVMTGITGE. The whole CDR3 region reads CASSEVVMTGITGELFF.

This clone was recorded many times. Read sequence stops 3 residues before the CDR3 end, and the germline J gene provides the missing end. The V and J genes are TRBV7-9 and TRBJ1-2; 9 bases line up with TRBD1. CDR1 is SEHNR and CDR2 is FQNEAQ in the germline V gene (reference sequence). With V trimmed by 8 bases and J by 3 bases, 4 bases remained unmatched. The CDR3 is 13 residues long. CDR3: CASLDRGDYGYTF. The sequenced CDR3 bases are TGTGCCAGCTTGGACAGGGGAGACTATGGC. Based on the CDR3 plus reference TRBV7-9 and TRBJ1-2, the full variable domain is DTGVSQNPRHKITKRGQNVTFRCDPISEHNRLYWYRQTLGQGPEFLTYFQNEAQLEKSRLLSDRFSAERPKGSFSTLEIQRTEQGDSAMYLCASLDRGDYGYTFGSGTRLTVV.

This clone is labeled as medium-sized (0.01 to 0.1%). The CDR3 is cut off 3 residues early in the read; its end comes from the germline J gene. The chain links TRBV29-1 to TRBJ2-1; D is undetermined. This CDR3 contains 12 residues. V lost 6 bases and J lost 0, with 6 bases in between. Looked up from germline, CDR1 is SQVTM and CDR2 is ANQGSEA. Here the CDR3 reads CSVTLSYNEQFF. CDR3 DNA (partial): TGCAGCGTCACTCTCTCCTACAATGAG.

This clone was counted at least ten times. The chain's CDR3 is CATSRQYQGTEAFF. Partial CDR3 DNA: TGTGCCACCAGCAGACAATACCAGGGCACTGAA. The rearrangement uses TRBV15 and TRBJ1-1; TRBD1 is a possible D gene (5 bases). The CDR3 is cut off 3 residues early in the read; its end comes from the germline J gene. Germline-derived CDR1 and CDR2 are LNHNV and YYDKDF (reference sequence). The CDR3 loop spans 14 amino acids. V lost 2 bases to trimming and J lost 4 bases, with 11 bases between them.

This clone has a count of ten or more. The CDR3 is cut off 3 residues early in the read; its end comes from the germline J gene. This sequence joins TRBV14 and TRBJ1-1, with TRBD1 as a possible D gene (5 bases). CDR1 SGHDN and CDR2 FVKESK come from the germline V gene. Trimming removed 6 bases at V and 1 base at J, with 15 bases between. This CDR3 spans 15 amino acids. The CDR3 region is CASRSDGHPNTEAFF. The sequenced part of the CDR3 DNA is TGTGCCAGCAGGTCCGATGGACACCCGAACACTGAA.

There are many counts of this clone. The read comes to an end 3 residues before the CDR3 does, leaving the germline J gene to fill in the end. This chain connects TRBV20-1 to TRBJ2-3; no definite D call. This CDR3 region has 12 residues. Looked up from germline, CDR1 is DFQATT and CDR2 is SNEGSKA (reference sequence). V shed 5 bases and J shed 4 bases, with 10 bases lying between them. CDR3 DNA, as far as it was read: TGCAGTGCTCGCCCTAATTCAGATACG. As protein: CSARPNSDT. The CDR3 in its entirety is CSARPNSDTQYF.

This clone was detected ten times or more. With the read ending 3 residues before the CDR3 end, the germline J gene is used to fill in that end. This chain links TRBV7-2 with TRBJ2-1, with TRBD2 matching 7 bases. The CDR3 contains 17 residues. V lost 0 bases, J lost 0 bases, and 5 bases stayed unmatched. Germline values: CDR1 SGHTA, CDR2 FQGNSA. The chain's CDR3 is CASSLAVAGGSYNEQFF. CDR3 DNA, as far as it was read: TGTGCCAGCAGCTTAGCGGTAGCGGGCGGCTCCTACAATGAG.

The table lists this clone with a few counts. The DNA ends 3 residues before the CDR3 does, and the rest of the CDR3 is filled in from the germline J gene. The chain joins TRBV18 to TRBJ2-5; D is unresolved. Trimming removed 3 bases from V and 5 bases from J, with 10 bases in between. The length of the CDR3 is 13 residues. Germline CDR1 reads KGHSH; CDR2 reads LQKENI. The covered CDR3 bases are TGTGCCAGCTCACCGGGTCGCGGCGAGACC. As protein: CASSPGRGET. The complete CDR3 protein is CASSPGRGETQYF.

This clone was detected many times. The read gets to within 3 residues of the CDR3 end, and the germline J gene fills in the rest. The chain uses TRBV18 and TRBJ2-1; D is perhaps TRBD1 (6 bases). Trimming cost V 1 base and J 0 bases, with 28 bases left between them. CDR3 length equals 22 residues. Germline V gene data show CDR1 as KGHSH and CDR2 as LQKENI. CDR3 bases read: TGTGCCAGCTCACCACTCCTTGGGAATGACAGGATCCGATCTAGCTCCTACAATGAG. Translated, it gives CASSPLLGNDRIRSSSYNE. In full, the CDR3 is CASSPLLGNDRIRSSSYNEQFF.

This clone was seen at least ten times. The CDR3 is cut off 3 residues early in the read; its end comes from the germline J gene. The gene calls are TRBV7-3 and TRBJ2-1; 7 positions match TRBD1. Germline CDR1 is SGHTA and CDR2 is FQGTGA. CDR3 size: 15 residues. The V and J ends lost 0 bases and 6 bases, in that order; junction bases with no gene match: 5. The sequenced part of the CDR3 DNA is TGTGCCAGCAGCTTAACGGAGAACAGGGGCAATGAG. Its translation: CASSLTENRGNE. The whole CDR3 sequence is CASSLTENRGNEQFF. Based on the CDR3 plus reference TRBV7-3 and TRBJ2-1, the full variable domain is GAGVSQTPSNKVTEKGKYVELRCDPISGHTALYWYRQSLGQGPEFLIYFQGTGAADDSGLPNDRFFAVRPEGSVSTLKIQRTERGDSAVYLCASSLTENRGNEQFFGPGTRLTVL.

In its sample, this clone was seen many times. Coverage ceases 3 residues before the CDR3 finishes, and the germline J gene fills in the end. The chain joins TRBV18 to TRBJ2-7; TRBD2 matches at 7 bases. The CDR3 length is 14 residues. Germline V gives CDR1 KGHSH, CDR2 LQKENI. V gave up 3 bases and J gave up 2 bases; unmatched junction bases: 4. CDR3 amino acids: CASSPGEGTYEQYF. CDR3 bases read: TGTGCCAGCTCACCCGGGGAGGGAACCTACGAG.